The following is a T cell receptor (beta chain) sequence with its context. Its binding antigen is unknown. There are no base qualities to consult, and no much larger clone falls within one base. This sample is drawn from a study of T cells in Graves' hyperthyroidism and ophthalmopathy (dated by TCRdb to about 2019). About the full investigation: Peripheral blood was collected at initial diagnosis, before any treatment. A discovery cohort of about a hundred patients, roughly 45 with Graves' ophthalmopathy and fewer than 65 with stable Graves' hyperthyroidism, was used to find distinguishing TCR V-J signatures. An independent validation cohort of under 20 hyperthyroidism patients and approximately 15 patients who later progressed to ophthalmopathy tested prospective prediction of ophthalmopathy. The 100 or so discovery patients were randomly divided into training and test sets at a 7:3 ratio. Thyroid tissue and blood T-cell repertoires from more than 5 Graves' hyperthyroidism patients were also compared in the study. Once sampling was done, hyperthyroidism patients were given methimazole at a starting dose of 30 mg daily, whereas ophthalmopathy patients were given high-dose intravenous methylprednisolone. The paper describes TCR Vbeta CDR3 sequencing of 120 to 150 peripheral blood samples, made up of roughly 45 ophthalmopathy patients, some 80 hyperthyroidism patients and 17 progressor patients. Beyond this particular receptor, the publication reports: In cross-validation, a model built on a 13 V-J signature told ophthalmopathy apart from stable hyperthyroidism with 87.88% sensitivity and roughly 81% specificity, and in testing the same model reached 80%/75%. During validation, the model predicted progression to ophthalmopathy a median of approximately six months ahead of onset, with around 71% sensitivity and around 72% specificity. No statistical method was used to set the sample size in advance, and investigators knew the group allocation. Most expanded thyroid clonotypes (frequency above 0.001) were also found in blood, which suggests that blood repertoires may mirror thyroid immune responses.

The TCR beta CDR3 regions were amplified from RNA transcripts. A first-round RT-PCR of the TCR CDR3 used the HTBI primer set with the Qiagen OneStep RT-PCR kit. The libraries were constructed in a second round of multiplex PCR and then size-selected and purified. The libraries were sequenced on an Illumina HiSeq2000 using paired-end 100 bp reads. Regarding the original processing steps: SOAPnuke was used to process the raw data, throwing out any read that contained adapters or uncalled bases, had a mean Phred below 15, or lacked an exact constant-primer or identifier match. COPE v1.2.5 was used to merge high-quality paired reads, and clonotypes were defined as unique nucleotide sequences. MiTCR v1.1 was used to align clonotypes to the IMGT TRBV, TRBD and TRBJ reference segments. Analysis was restricted to V-J combinations with a frequency above 0.0001, which covered over 98% of repertoires. The TCS score was defined as the ratio of F50 (clonal expansion) to E x V (chaos), calculated using BLOSUM62-based TCRdist between CDR3 peptides within each V-J. Welch's t-statistics and random forest reduced some 510 V-J features to around 14, which were used in a naive Bayes classifier (R e1071). The raw public data were reprocessed by TCRdb itself: fastp quality trimming at Q25, MiXCR clonotype calling, in-frame beta chains only. For every CDR3 protein sequence, its rows merge into one entry that carries the most common genes and DNA. TCRdb assigned the V and J calls; the authors' analysis was not used. Within this sample are approximately 400,000 distinct CDR3 sequences, with about a sixth of them counted one time only. 7.7% of the sample comes from the top ten.

A patient counted as having stable Graves' hyperthyroidism if no progression to ophthalmopathy occurred over 18 months of follow-up. Hyperthyroidism patients were newly diagnosed, had a disease duration of under 2 months, and were aged 18 to 65 years. Any patient with an uncontrolled infection, another autoimmune disease, pregnancy or lactation was excluded. Diagnoses were established on the basis of clinical symptoms, serum thyroxine and TRAb, thyroid ultrasound, and orbital computed tomography. Ficoll-Paque density gradient centrifugation was used to isolate PBMCs from under 11 ml of fresh peripheral blood. Total RNA was extracted using Trizol reagent, and RNA quality was assessed on an Agilent 2100 Bioanalyzer. From a lookup of the germline V gene, CDR1 and CDR2 are SGHDN and FVKESK. The CDR3, from cysteine to phenylalanine, totals 17 residues. The CDR3 DNA has 51 bases and is translated from base 1. Trimming accounts for 2 bases at V and 3 bases at J, while the number of junction bases matched to no gene is 7.

The sequencing input was blood. This chain is built from TRBV14 and TRBJ2-1, with 10 bases in between that match TRBD2. This sequence originates from a woman younger than 35 with Graves' hyperthyroidism. The CDR3 reads CASSQSLRTSGYNEQFF. The nucleotides are TGTGCCAGCAGCCAATCCCTGCGGACTAGCGGCTACAATGAGCAGTTCTTC. Extended through the reference TRBV14 and TRBJ2-1 proteins, this CDR3 yields the full variable domain: EAGVTQFPSHSVIEKGQTVTLRCDPISGHDNLYWYRRVMGKEIKFLLHFVKESKQDESGMPNNRFLAERTGGTYSTLKVQPAELEDSGVYFCASSQSLRTSGYNEQFFGPGTRLTVL.